This T cell receptor (beta chain) was recorded in a study of CD4+ T cells in melanoma. This clone was recorded only once. Its antigen is still unknown. The protocol was immunoSEQ multiplex PCR, while the TCRdb copy is restricted to in-frame clones and leaves out a portion. The data contain roughly 110,000 clones, 92% of them singletons. Study findings and constraints: Neoantigen-specific CD4+ T cells in melanoma reportedly had diverse differentiation states. A reported correlation linked neoantigen-specific CD4+ T cells to CD8+, macrophage and B cell function.

Input material: peripheral blood. The clonotype originates from a human donor with melanoma.

The CDR3 sequence is CASSWRGGQETQYF. CDR3 DNA sequence: TGTGCCAGCTCTTGGAGGGGGGGCCAAGAGACCCAGTACTTC. The chain couples TRBV6-5 to TRBJ2-5; D possibly corresponds to TRBD2 (7 bases). The CDR3 contains 14 residues. V was cut by 8 bases and J by 1 base, with 14 bases left in between. Germline values: CDR1 MNHEY, CDR2 SVGAGI.